This T cell receptor beta chain was found in a study of human T cells and chemical hapten exposure. TCRdb re-analysed the RACE reads in MiXCR, keeping a single row per CDR3 protein. Counted here are 75,000 to 100,000 distinct CDR3 sequences, 12% occurring once; the ten biggest clones make up 2% to 2.5%. Regarding time point: patch test 1, 2 weeks after DPC sensitization. Treatment meaning: therapeutic diphenylcyclopropenone sensitization with weekly scalp DPC. In this sample, this clonotype turned up a few times. There are 21 residues in the CDR3. Trimming took 0 bases from V and 5 from J; bases not matched to a gene: 18. Germline V gene data show CDR1 as LGHNA and CDR2 as YNFKEQ.

J is TRBJ2-5 and V is TRBV4-2, with 13 bases lining up with TRBD2. Sequencing used whole blood, obtained in connection with sensitization to the hapten diphenylcyclopropenone (DPC). This clonotype was obtained from a woman in her thirties or forties with alopecia areata. Some clones in this sample may be carry-over from other donors' samples. CDR3 loop: CASSQDRSGLAGVGRRETQYF. The CDR3 coding sequence is TGTGCCAGCAGCCAAGACCGTAGCGGACTAGCGGGAGTAGGCCGCCGGGAGACCCAGTACTTC.